Following are 17 T cell receptor beta chains from one sample sequenced in a study of cytomegalovirus exposure and HLA in healthy donors. The PCR employed 60 Vbeta primers together with 13 Jbeta primers. Data came from immunoSEQ multiplex PCR; TCRdb stores just in-frame clones and leaves some out. This table holds around 200,000 clones, approximately 78% found once. The material sequenced was PBMCs. All receptors derive from a woman in her late teens or twenties in good health and CMV-seronegative.

This clone occurred many times. The CDR3 sequence: CASSLGVTEAFF. The CDR3 DNA reads TGTGCCAGCAGCTTGGGGGTGACAGAAGCTTTCTTT. This chain connects TRBV5-6 to TRBJ1-1; D uncertain. Trimming shortened V by 0 bases and J by 8 bases, and 8 bases separated the two germline ends. Germline V gene data show CDR1 as SGHDT and CDR2 as YYEEEE. The CDR3 runs 12 residues.

This clone was recorded a few times. The chain joins TRBV7-8 to TRBJ2-7, with TRBD1 identical over 10 bases. The CDR3 has 15 residues. Losses at the gene ends were 3 bases for V and 4 bases for J; bases not matched to a gene: 6. Per the germline V gene, CDR1 is SGHVS and CDR2 is FQNEAQ. The DNA of the CDR3 is TGTGCCAGCAGCTTGGGACAGGGGTTCTCTTACGAGCAGTACTTC. Encoded protein: CASSLGQGFSYEQYF.

The chain uses TRBV5-8 and TRBJ2-3, with D maybe TRBD2 (5 bases). Trimming pared 2 bases from V and 2 bases from J, leaving 12 bases between. The CDR3 loop spans 15 amino acids. Germline values: CDR1 SGHTS, CDR2 YDEGEE. CDR3 sequence reads: CASSLLASSTDTQYF. CDR3 DNA sequence: TGTGCCAGCAGCTTATTAGCGTCATCCACAGATACGCAGTATTTT.

The chain uses TRBV10-3 and TRBJ1-1; D not certain. This CDR3 contains 16 residues. Germline V CDR1 and CDR2: ENHRY, SYGVKD. V lost 3 bases to trimming and J lost 4 bases, with 18 bases between them. The DNA of the CDR3 is TGTGCCATCAGTGATCGCACTTCCACAGAGAGCACTGAAGCTTTCTTT. Protein product: CAISDRTSTESTEAFF.

V is TRBV4-1 and J is TRBJ2-3, with a tentative D call TRBD1 (6 bases). CDR1 and CDR2 from the germline V gene are MGHRA and YSYEKL. The CDR3 runs 16 residues. V was shortened by 1 base and J by 5 bases, with 16 bases between the two germline ends. In DNA form, the CDR3 reads TGCGCCAGCAGCCAAGGATGGGAGCTGGGACAAGATACGCAGTATTTT. It yields the protein CASSQGWELGQDTQYF.

CDR3 bases: TGTGCCAGCAGCTTAAACGCGGGAGGGTCGAACACCGGGGAGCTGTTTTTT. Protein product: CASSLNAGGSNTGELFF. This chain connects TRBV7-3 to TRBJ2-2, with 9 bases that match TRBD2. The CDR3 sequence is 17 residues long. From germline, CDR1 is SGHTA and CDR2 FQGTGA. The V segment lost 1 base and the J segment 0 bases; nucleotides outside the gene matches: 3.

The chain carries TRBV2 and TRBJ1-5; no clear D gene. This CDR3 has 15 residues. Germline CDR1 is SNHLY and CDR2 is FYNNEI. V was clipped by 3 bases and J by 3 bases, with 12 bases between them. In nucleotides, the CDR3 is TGTGCCAGCAGTGATGAGCGGAATTTCAATCAGCCCCAGCATTTT. It codes for CASSDERNFNQPQHF.

V usage is TRBV27 and J usage is TRBJ2-2, with 8 bases identical to TRBD1. The CDR3 has 16 residues. The V segment lost 7 bases and the J segment 3 bases; nucleotides outside the gene matches: 10. CDR1 and CDR2 from the germline V gene are MNHEY and SMNVEV (reference sequence). The CDR3: CASKGWTGRDTGELFF. The CDR3, as DNA: TGTGCCAGCAAGGGGTGGACAGGGAGAGACACCGGGGAGCTGTTTTTT.

The chain links TRBV6-1 to TRBJ1-1; D remains unclear. The CDR3 consists of 14 residues. The germline CDR1 and CDR2 sequences are MNHNS and SASEGT. Trimming cost V 6 bases and J 1 base, with 12 bases left between them. CDR3 residues: CASSLERGNTEAFF. In DNA, the CDR3 is TGTGCCAGCAGCTTGGAGCGGGGGAACACTGAAGCTTTCTTT.

This chain links TRBV7-2 with TRBJ2-3; 10 bases map to TRBD2. With 5 bases clipped from V and 6 bases from J, the junction kept 11 bases outside the gene matches. CDR3 length equals 16 residues. Germline V lookup: CDR1 SGHTA, CDR2 FQGNSA. Here the CDR3 DNA reads TGTGCCAGCAGCCGTAACAGCGGGGGGGCGGGCGATACGCAGTATTTT. Translated: CASSRNSGGAGDTQYF.

The genes are TRBV2 and TRBJ2-3, with 9 bases fitting TRBD2. The J segment lost 2 bases and the V segment lost 4 bases, leaving 7 bases of the junction unmatched. The CDR3 runs to 16 residues. CDR1 and CDR2 from the germline V gene are SNHLY and FYNNEI. The DNA for the CDR3 is TGTGCCAGCAGTGGTAGCGGGGGCCTATTCACAGATACGCAGTATTTT. Translating gives CASSGSGGLFTDTQYF. Looking up the rest from reference TRBV2 and TRBJ2-3 gives the full variable domain: EPEVTQTPSHQVTQMGQEVILRCVPISNHLYFYWYRQILGQKVEFLVSFYNNEISEKSEIFDDQFSVERPDGSNFTLKIRSTKLEDSAMYFCASSGSGGLFTDTQYFGPGTRLTVL.

The chain links TRBV6-5 to TRBJ1-4; a possible D gene is TRBD1 (6 bases). This CDR3 contains 14 residues. Germline V gene lookup returns CDR1 MNHEY and CDR2 SVGAGI. V was cut by 6 bases and J by 8 bases, with 16 bases left in between. CDR3 sequence reads: CASSLTGYQEKLFF. For the CDR3, the DNA is TGTGCCAGCAGCTTAACAGGGTATCAGGAAAAACTGTTTTTT.

The gene calls are TRBV29-1 and TRBJ2-3; D is perhaps TRBD1 (6 bases). V was trimmed by 4 bases and J by 0 bases, leaving 11 bases between them. The CDR3 length is 14 residues. Germline V gives CDR1 SQVTM, CDR2 ANQGSEA. The CDR3 coding sequence is TGCAGCGTTGCCCTGGACAGTAGCACAGATACGCAGTATTTT. Translation: CSVALDSSTDTQYF.

The chain couples TRBV7-9 to TRBJ2-1; 8 bases fit TRBD2. The germline V gene has CDR1 SEHNR and CDR2 FQNEAQ (reference sequence). J gave up 8 bases and V 1 base, and 7 bases lay outside the gene matches. The CDR3 consists of 15 residues. The CDR3 nucleotides read TGTGCCAGCAGCTTAGGGACGGGGGGGCACGATGAGCAGTTCTTC. It is translated as CASSLGTGGHDEQFF.

In its sample, this clone was seen a few times. The chain uses TRBV5-6 and TRBJ2-1, with D possibly TRBD2 on 5 matching bases. The length of the CDR3 is 13 residues. Germline V gives CDR1 SGHDT, CDR2 YYEEEE. Trimming stripped 4 bases from V and 3 bases from J, with 8 bases between. This CDR3 is CASSPEGYNEQFF. The CDR3 nucleotides read TGTGCCAGCAGCCCCGAGGGCTACAATGAGCAGTTCTTC.

The chain is built from TRBV27 and TRBJ1-5; D perhaps matches TRBD1 (6 bases). V lost 2 bases to trimming and J lost 2 bases, with 13 bases between them. The germline gives CDR1 MNHEY, CDR2 SMNVEV (reference sequence). The CDR3 runs 16 residues. The CDR3 DNA is TGTGCCAGCAGTTTAATTCCCGCAGGGGGCAATCAGCCCCAGCATTTT. Translating it yields CASSLIPAGGNQPQHF.

This clone occurred a few times. The chain employs TRBV14 and TRBJ2-7, with 7 bases aligning to TRBD2. Germline V gives CDR1 SGHDN, CDR2 FVKESK. The CDR3 has 15 residues. V was pared by 1 base and J by 5 bases, with 8 bases of the junction left unmatched. This chain's CDR3 is CASSQAGRWIHEQYF. The CDR3 bases are TGTGCCAGCAGCCAAGCCGGGAGGTGGATCCACGAGCAGTACTTC.